Described below is a single TCR beta chain sequence and its context. These data belong to a study of blood T cell repertoires in COVID-19. Across the whole study: Donors in the United States, Italy and Spain gave samples during acute or convalescent COVID-19. The analysed material was cDNA or gDNA that came from T cells, B-cell-depleted T cells, or PBMCs.

In the original workflow: Quantification of nucleated cells was approximated via reference gene primer amplification. Clones were read by immunoSEQ multiplex PCR, and TCRdb kept only the in-frame ones, dropping some. V and J calls and clone size come straight from that table; D and trimming were deduced from the DNA. The sample lists 85,000 to 130,000 clones; roughly 89% were seen once. Sequenced: peripheral blood. The sequence derives from a man between 65 and 79 years old with acute or convalescent COVID-19.

CDR3 nucleotides: TGCAGTGCTAGTAGCGGGAGAGGTGGGAATGAGCAGTTCTTC. Translation: CSASSGRGGNEQFF. The chain carries TRBV20-1 and TRBJ2-1, with 9 bases that match TRBD2. Germline V gene sequence: CDR1 DFQATT, CDR2 SNEGSKA (reference sequence). This CDR3 has 14 residues. Losses at the gene ends were 3 bases for V and 7 bases for J; bases not matched to a gene: 7.